This T cell receptor (beta chain) was observed in a study of shared clonotypes between healthy human individuals. In the study overall: CD8 memory received one plate per donor, CD8 naive two, CD4 memory three and CD4 naive three.

The repertoire was sequenced with immunoSEQ multiplex PCR; TCRdb's copy has only in-frame clones and lacks some. The data contain some 2.1 million clones, roughly 94% of them singletons. Germline V gene lookup returns CDR1 SNHLY and CDR2 FYNNEI. CDR3 size: 13 residues. The ends were cut back, 5 bases at V and 2 bases at J, with 10 bases in the middle. V gene TRBV2 combines with J gene TRBJ2-7; a weak D match, TRBD1 (6 bases). Sequencing input: naive CD4+ T cells sorted from blood. Subset here: CD45RA+ positively selected. The origin of this receptor is a man aged 18 to 29 in good health. The CDR3 coding sequence is TGTGCCAGCAGTAGGACAGCCCCCTACGAGCAGTACTTC. Its translation is CASSRTAPYEQYF.